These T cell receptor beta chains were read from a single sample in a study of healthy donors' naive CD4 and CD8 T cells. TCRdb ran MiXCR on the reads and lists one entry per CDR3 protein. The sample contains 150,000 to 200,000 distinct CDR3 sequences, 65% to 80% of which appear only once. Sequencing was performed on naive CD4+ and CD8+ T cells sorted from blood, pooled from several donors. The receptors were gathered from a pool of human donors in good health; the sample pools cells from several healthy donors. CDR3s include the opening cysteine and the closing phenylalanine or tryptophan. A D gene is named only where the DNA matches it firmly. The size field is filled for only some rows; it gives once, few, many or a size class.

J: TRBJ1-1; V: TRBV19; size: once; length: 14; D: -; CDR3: CASSSGWGTPEAFF; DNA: TGTGCCAGTAGTTCGGGATGGGGTACGCCTGAAGCTTTCTTT
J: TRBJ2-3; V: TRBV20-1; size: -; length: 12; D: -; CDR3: CSARDRTDTQYF; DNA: TGCAGTGCTAGAGATCGGACAGATACGCAGTATTTT
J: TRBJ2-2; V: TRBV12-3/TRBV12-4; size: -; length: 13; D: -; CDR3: CASRASSAGELFF; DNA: TGTGCCAGCAGAGCTAGTAGCGCCGGGGAGCTGTTTTTT
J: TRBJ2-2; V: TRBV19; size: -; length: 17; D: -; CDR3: CASSFSPAGMGTGELFF; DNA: TGTGCCAGTAGTTTCTCGCCGGCGGGAATGGGCACCGGGGAGCTGTTTTTT
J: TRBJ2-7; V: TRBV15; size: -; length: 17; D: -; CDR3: CATSRGGLADSSYEQYF; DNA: TGTGCCACCAGCAGAGGAGGCTTAGCGGACAGCTCCTACGAGCAGTACTTC
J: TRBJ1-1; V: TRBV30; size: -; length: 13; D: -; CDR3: CAWISPGTGEAFF; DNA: TGTGCCTGGATATCACCGGGAACGGGGGAAGCTTTCTTT
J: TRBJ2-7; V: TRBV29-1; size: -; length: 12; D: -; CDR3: CSVKGDSYEQYF; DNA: TGCAGCGTTAAGGGGGACTCCTACGAGCAGTACTTC
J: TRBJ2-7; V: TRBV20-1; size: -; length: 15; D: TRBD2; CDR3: CSASPTSGILYEQYF; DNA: TGCAGTGCTAGCCCGACTAGCGGGATACTCTACGAGCAGTACTTC
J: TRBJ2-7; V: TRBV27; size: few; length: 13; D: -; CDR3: CASSFRSSYEQYF; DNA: TGTGCCAGCAGTTTCCGGAGCTCCTACGAGCAGTACTTC
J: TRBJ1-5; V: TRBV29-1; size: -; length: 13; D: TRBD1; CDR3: CSARDRENQPQHF; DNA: TGCAGCGCTAGGGACAGGGAGAATCAGCCCCAGCATTTT
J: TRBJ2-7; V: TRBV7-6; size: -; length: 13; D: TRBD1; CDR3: CASSRDRVAEQYF; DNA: TGTGCCAGCAGCCGGGACAGGGTTGCCGAGCAGTACTTC
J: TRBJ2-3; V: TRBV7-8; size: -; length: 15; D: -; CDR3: CASSSDPRGTDTQYF; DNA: TGTGCCAGCAGCTCGGATCCCCGCGGCACAGATACGCAGTATTTT
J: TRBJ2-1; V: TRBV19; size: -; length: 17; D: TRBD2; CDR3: CASSLASGRLAYNEQFF; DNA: TGTGCCAGTAGTCTGGCTAGCGGGAGACTAGCCTACAATGAGCAGTTCTTC
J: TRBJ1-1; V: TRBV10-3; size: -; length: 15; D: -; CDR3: CAISESIAANTEAFF; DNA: TGTGCCATCAGTGAGTCTATCGCCGCTAACACTGAAGCTTTCTTT
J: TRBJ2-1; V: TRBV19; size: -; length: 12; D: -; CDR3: CASSIRKNEQFF; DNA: TGTGCCAGTAGTATTAGAAAGAATGAGCAGTTCTTC
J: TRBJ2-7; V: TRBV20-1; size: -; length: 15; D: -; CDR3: CSANPGHSSSYEQYF; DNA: TGCAGTGCTAACCCGGGACATTCGAGCTCCTACGAGCAGTACTTC
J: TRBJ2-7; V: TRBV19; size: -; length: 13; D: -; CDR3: CASSSGATYEQYF; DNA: TGTGCCAGTAGTTCTGGCGCTACCTACGAGCAGTACTTC
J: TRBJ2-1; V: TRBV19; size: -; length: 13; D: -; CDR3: CASSPWPQGEQFF; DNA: TGTGCCAGTAGTCCCTGGCCGCAAGGAGAGCAGTTCTTC
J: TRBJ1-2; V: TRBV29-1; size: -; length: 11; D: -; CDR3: CSVELPDTGTF; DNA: TGCAGCGTTGAATTACCGGACACCGGTACCTTC
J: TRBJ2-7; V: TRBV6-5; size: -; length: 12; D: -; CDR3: CASRRRSYEQYF; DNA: TGTGCCAGCCGCAGGAGATCCTACGAGCAGTACTTC
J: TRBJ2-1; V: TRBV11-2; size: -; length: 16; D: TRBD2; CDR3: CASSPQKREDRNEQFF; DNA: TGTGCCAGCAGTCCACAAAAGCGGGAGGACCGCAATGAGCAGTTCTTC
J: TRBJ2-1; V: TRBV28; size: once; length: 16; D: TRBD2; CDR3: CASSLTSGRSYNEQFF; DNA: TGTGCCAGCAGTCTTACTAGCGGGAGGTCCTACAATGAGCAGTTCTTC
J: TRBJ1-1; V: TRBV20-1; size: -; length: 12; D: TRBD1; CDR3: CSAGQGETEAFF; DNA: TGCAGTGCTGGACAGGGTGAGACTGAAGCTTTCTTT
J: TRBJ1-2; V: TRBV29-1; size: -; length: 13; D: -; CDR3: CSVVEGGYYGYTF; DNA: TGCAGCGTTGTTGAGGGGGGATACTATGGCTACACCTTC
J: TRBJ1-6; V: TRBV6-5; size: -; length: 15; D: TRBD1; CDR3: CASSWNLRGNSPLHF; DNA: TGTGCCAGCAGTTGGAACCTCAGGGGGAATTCACCCCTCCACTTT
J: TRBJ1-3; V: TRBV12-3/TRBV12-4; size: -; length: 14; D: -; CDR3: CASSLWDERGTIYF; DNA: TGTGCCAGCAGTCTATGGGACGAACGAGGCACCATATATTTT
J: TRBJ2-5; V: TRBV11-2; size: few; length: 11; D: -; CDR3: CASSLKETQYF; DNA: TGTGCCAGCAGCTTAAAAGAGACCCAGTACTTC
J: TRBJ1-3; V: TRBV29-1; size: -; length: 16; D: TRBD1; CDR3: CSVVPGTGNSGNTIYF; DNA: TGCAGCGTGGTTCCCGGGACAGGGAACTCTGGAAACACCATATATTTT
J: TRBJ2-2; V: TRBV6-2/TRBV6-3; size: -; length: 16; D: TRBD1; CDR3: CASSESGTVLTGELFF; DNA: TGTGCCAGCAGTGAATCCGGGACAGTGCTAACCGGGGAGCTGTTTTTT
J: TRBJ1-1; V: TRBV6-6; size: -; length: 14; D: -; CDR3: CASSYSTVEVEAFF; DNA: TGTGCCAGCAGTTACTCGACCGTCGAGGTTGAAGCTTTCTTT
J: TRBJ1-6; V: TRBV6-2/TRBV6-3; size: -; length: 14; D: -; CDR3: CASSWVGPNSPLHF; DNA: TGTGCCAGCAGTTGGGTGGGCCCGAATTCACCCCTCCACTTT
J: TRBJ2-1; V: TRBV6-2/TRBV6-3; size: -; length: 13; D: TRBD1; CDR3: CASSTGQHNEQFF; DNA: TGTGCCAGCAGTACGGGACAGCACAATGAGCAGTTCTTC
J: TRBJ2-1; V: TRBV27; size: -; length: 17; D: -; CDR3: CASSLSTDSSDYNEQFF; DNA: TGTGCCAGCAGTTTATCGACGGACAGCTCTGATTACAATGAGCAGTTCTTC
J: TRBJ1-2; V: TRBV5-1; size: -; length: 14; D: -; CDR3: CASSLGRSEYGYTF; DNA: TGCGCCAGCAGCTTGGGTAGGAGTGAGTATGGCTACACCTTC
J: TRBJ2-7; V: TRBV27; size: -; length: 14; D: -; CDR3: CASSFGGSSYEQYF; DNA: TGTGCCAGCAGTTTTGGTGGAAGCTCCTACGAGCAGTACTTC
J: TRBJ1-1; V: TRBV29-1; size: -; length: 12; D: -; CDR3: CSVVGGVTEAFF; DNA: TGCAGCGTTGTGGGGGGAGTAACTGAAGCTTTCTTT